A selection of T cell receptor beta chains follows, all from one sample in a study of cytomegalovirus exposure and HLA in healthy donors. Assay used: immunoSEQ multiplex PCR; TCRdb lists only in-frame clones, some missing. The repertoire consists of about 170,000 clones, with roughly 80% occurring once and the leading ten covering 0.77%. Sample: PBMCs. The receptors stem from a woman between 18 and 30 years old in good health and CMV-seronegative. Each CDR3 is given with its conserved first and last residue. A D gene is named only where the DNA matches it firmly. Clone size is shown for a subset of rows, as once, few, many or a class of expanded clone.

clone_size j_call v_call d_call cdr3_length cdr3_nt cdr3_aa
. TRBJ1-2 TRBV19 TRBD1 14 TGTGCCAGTACAACCAGGGGGGCCCTCTATGGCTACACCTTC CASTTRGALYGYTF
. TRBJ2-3 TRBV11-2 . 16 TGTGCCAGCAGCAGAAGGACGGACAGTCCCACAGATACGCAGTATTTT CASSRRTDSPTDTQYF
. TRBJ2-4 TRBV4-1 TRBD2 21 TGCGCCAGCAGCCAGCTAGGGAGGGACCCCGCAAAAGGTCTAGCCAAAAACATTCAGTACTTC CASSQLGRDPAKGLAKNIQYF
. TRBJ2-2 TRBV6-6 . 13 TGTGCCAGCAGTTACTCGGCTCCCGGGGAGCTGTTTTTT CASSYSAPGELFF
. TRBJ2-7 TRBV5-6 TRBD2 15 TGTGCCAGCAGCTTCCTAGCGGGGTCCTCCTACGAGCAGTACTTC CASSFLAGSSYEQYF
. TRBJ2-2 TRBV28 TRBD2 14 TGTGCCAGCAGTTTAGCGGGAGGTGGTGGGGAGCTGTTTTTT CASSLAGGGGELFF
. TRBJ2-7 TRBV6-5 TRBD1 16 TGTGCCAGCAGTTACTCGACAGGGGAAACTTCCTACGAGCAGTACTTC CASSYSTGETSYEQYF
. TRBJ1-1 TRBV4-2 . 15 TGTGCCAGCAGCCAAGAAGTACGGGGGAGCGCTGAAGCTTTCTTT CASSQEVRGSAEAFF
. TRBJ1-1 TRBV4-2 . 16 TGTGCCAGCAGCCAGTTAAAGGGGGGGGTGAACACTGAAGCTTTCTTT CASSQLKGGVNTEAFF
. TRBJ1-2 TRBV27 TRBD1 15 TGTGCCAGCAGTCCCCGGACAGGGGGAGAGTATGGCTACACCTTC CASSPRTGGEYGYTF
. TRBJ2-3 TRBV6-4 TRBD2 14 TGTGCCAGCAGTGAGGCGACTAGCTCCGATACGCAGTATTTT CASSEATSSDTQYF
. TRBJ2-1 TRBV7-9 TRBD2 14 TGTGCCAGCAGCCCATCCGCCACTAGCGCCCCTCAGTTCTTC CASSPSATSAPQFF
. TRBJ2-7 TRBV5-1 TRBD2 14 TGCGCCAGCTCGGCGCTAGCGGGAGGACCAGAGCAGTACTTC CASSALAGGPEQYF
. TRBJ1-2 TRBV27 . 17 TGTGCCAGCAGTTTAGCTTTTGCCGGGACATTGAACTATGGCTACACCTTC CASSLAFAGTLNYGYTF
. TRBJ1-2 TRBV18 . 17 TGTGCCAGCTCTCCCGCCGGGGGAGGGCCAGGACCCTATGGCTACACCTTC CASSPAGGGPGPYGYTF
. TRBJ2-3 TRBV10-2 TRBD1 15 TGCGCCAGCAGGGGGACAGGGGGCGCGACAGATACGCAGTATTTT CASRGTGGATDTQYF
. TRBJ2-5 TRBV6-6 . 14 TGTGCCAGCAAATCCGACGGGACAATCGGGACCCAGTACTTC CASKSDGTIGTQYF
. TRBJ1-1 TRBV6-4 . 15 TGTGCCAGCAGTGACTCCTGGGGAGGGGGCACTGAAGCTTTCTTT CASSDSWGGGTEAFF
. TRBJ2-1 TRBV10-1 TRBD2 15 TGCGCCAGCAGTGAGAGCGGGAGTAAAATCAATGAGCAGTTCTTC CASSESGSKINEQFF
few TRBJ2-3 TRBV5-5 . 14 TGTGCCAGCTGCTCGGTGCTAACCACAGATACGCAGTATTTT CASCSVLTTDTQYF
. TRBJ2-7 TRBV27 TRBD2 13 TGTGCCACCACCGGGACTACACCCTACGAGCAGTACTTC CATTGTTPYEQYF
. TRBJ2-5 TRBV6-5 . 13 TGTGCCAGCACCCGGACACCTCAAGAGACCCAGTACTTC CASTRTPQETQYF
few TRBJ2-1 TRBV7-9 TRBD2 14 TGTGCCAGCAGCTTAGCGGGAGGGCCTAATGAGCAGTTCTTC CASSLAGGPNEQFF
. TRBJ2-5 TRBV6-1 . 12 TGTGCCAGCAGTCCTAAACTAGAGACCCAGTACTTC CASSPKLETQYF
. TRBJ2-1 TRBV28 TRBD2 16 TGTGCCAGCAGTTTATGGGATAGCGGGGCCTACAATGAGCAGTTCTTC CASSLWDSGAYNEQFF
. TRBJ2-2 TRBV28 TRBD2 16 TGTGCCAGCAGTCCCTTGGGGGAGGGATGGACCGGGGAGCTGTTTTTT CASSPLGEGWTGELFF
. TRBJ2-5 TRBV7-8 TRBD2 16 TGTGCCAGCAGCGCAACCGGGACTAGCGGTGGAGAGACCCAGTACTTC CASSATGTSGGETQYF
. TRBJ2-1 TRBV11-2 TRBD2 15 TGTGCCAGCAGCTTCAGACTAGCGCCAGGCTTTGAGCAGTTCTTC CASSFRLAPGFEQFF
. TRBJ2-7 TRBV4-3 . 19 TGCGCCAGCAGCCATACCAGGACCCAAGGCTATAGGAGGTCCTACGAGCAGTACTTC CASSHTRTQGYRRSYEQYF
. TRBJ1-6 TRBV15 . 15 TGTGCCACCAGACCCCAGGGGAGCTCCAATTCACCCCTCCACTTT CATRPQGSSNSPLHF
. TRBJ1-4 TRBV6-5 TRBD1 13 TGTGCCAGCAGCGACAGGGGGCGTGAAAAACTGTTTTTT CASSDRGREKLFF
few TRBJ1-6 TRBV6-5 . 13 TGTGCCAGCAGTTACCAACAGGTGGGACCCCTCCACTTT CASSYQQVGPLHF
. TRBJ2-7 TRBV6-1 TRBD2 17 TGTGCCAGCAGTGAAGGGGGACTAGCGGGAATCTTGTACGAGCAGTACTTC CASSEGGLAGILYEQYF
. TRBJ2-5 TRBV7-3 . 14 TGTGCCAGCAGCTTAATGGGGGGATCGGAGACCCAGTACTTC CASSLMGGSETQYF
few TRBJ2-7 TRBV28 . 15 TGTGCCAGCAGTGGGTTGGGAGATTCCTCCTACGAGCAGTACTTC CASSGLGDSSYEQYF
. TRBJ2-1 TRBV25-1 TRBD1 15 TGTGCCAGCAGTGCCGCAGGACAGGGGGCGAATGAGCAGTTCTTC CASSAAGQGANEQFF
. TRBJ2-3 TRBV28 TRBD2 16 TGTGCCAGCAGCATAGCGGGAGGTGTTTTATCAGATACGCAGTATTTT CASSIAGGVLSDTQYF
few TRBJ2-7 TRBV5-1 . 13 TGCGCCAGCAGCGCCCAGGCGGGCGCTGAGCAGTACTTC CASSAQAGAEQYF
. TRBJ1-5 TRBV28 . 16 TGTGCCAGCAGTTTGCCACTACCCTCGTGGAATCAGCCCCAGCATTTT CASSLPLPSWNQPQHF
. TRBJ2-3 TRBV5-5 . 16 TGTGCCAGCAGCTTCGTTCGGACTGGAGGCACAGATACGCAGTATTTT CASSFVRTGGTDTQYF
. TRBJ2-7 TRBV28 TRBD2 14 TGTGCCAGCAGGCTAGCGGGAGCGTCCTACGAGCAGTACTTC CASRLAGASYEQYF
once TRBJ2-1 TRBV5-6 TRBD2 13 TGTGCCAGCACCTGGACTAGCGAGAATGAGCAGTTCTTC CASTWTSENEQFF
. TRBJ2-2 TRBV9 TRBD2 16 TGTGCCAGCAGCAAGAACAGCGGGAGAAGGGGCGGGGAGCTGTTTTTT CASSKNSGRRGGELFF
. TRBJ2-6 TRBV18 TRBD1 18 TGTGCCAGCACCCAATCTGGGACAGGGGGACGAGGGGCCAACGTCCTGACTTTC CASTQSGTGGRGANVLTF
. TRBJ2-3 TRBV10-3 . 14 TGTGCCATCAGTGACCAAGCGAGCACAGATACGCAGTATTTT CAISDQASTDTQYF